These T cell receptor beta chains were read from a single sample in a study of regulatory T cells in long-lasting Graves disease. TCRdb re-called the multiplex PCR reads with MiXCR, one entry per CDR3 protein. This sample carries fewer than 450,000 distinct CDR3 sequences, 23% of them seen once, and the ten largest clones take roughly 26%. Specimen: peripheral blood mononuclear cells (PBMCs), collected when the disease was refractory, from a patient treated with antithyroid drugs. The receptors were sampled from a female donor with Graves disease. CDR3s include the opening cysteine and the closing phenylalanine or tryptophan. D genes are given only for firm matches. The size entry is marked missing in some rows and otherwise reads once, few, many or a size class.

TRBJ2-7 TRBD2 . TRBV5-1 TGCGCCAGCAGCTTAAGCGGGAGGGCCCCCTACGAGCAGTACTTC CASSLSGRAPYEQYF
TRBJ2-7 . few TRBV6-2/TRBV6-3 TGTGCCAGCGCCCGGCGGGGAAACTACGAGCAGTACTTC CASARRGNYEQYF
TRBJ2-5 . many TRBV6-5 TGTGCCAGCAGTTACCCCGACGAGACCCAGTACTTC CASSYPDETQYF
TRBJ1-4 . . TRBV5-1 TGCGCCAGCAGTACGACAGCTGCAACTAATGAAAAACTGTTTTTT CASSTTAATNEKLFF
TRBJ1-2 . . TRBV29-1 TGCAGCGTTGAAGATGAACAGGGTCTCCTGTACCTTGCCTTC CSVEDEQGLLYLAF
TRBJ2-7 TRBD2 . TRBV20-1 TGCAGTGCTAGAGACGGGAGGGGGTTCGAGCAGTACTTC CSARDGRGFEQYF
TRBJ2-7 TRBD1 . TRBV7-2 TGTGCCAGCAGCTTAGCGCTCGTGACAGGGGTACCCTACGAGCAGTACTTC CASSLALVTGVPYEQYF
TRBJ2-7 . few TRBV5-1 TGCGCCAGCAGCTTGATTGGGGGGCCATTCTACGAGCAGTACTTC CASSLIGGPFYEQYF
TRBJ2-7 . once TRBV10-3 TGTGCCAGCAGTTTCGAGCGGGACACTACCTACGAGCAGTACTTC CASSFERDTTYEQYF
TRBJ2-3 TRBD2 . TRBV9 TGTGCCAGCAGCGTGGGCTCGGGACTAGCGGGGGAGCAGTATTTT CASSVGSGLAGEQYF
TRBJ2-5 . . TRBV7-9 TGTGCCAGCACCATTACTTTGGGGGCGCAGACCCAGTACTTC CASTITLGAQTQYF
TRBJ1-2 . . TRBV5-1 TGCGCCAGCAGCTCGGCAAGAGACTATGGCTACACCTTC CASSSARDYGYTF
TRBJ2-2 . . TRBV7-9 TGTGCCAGCAGCCCGCTACTTTTTGAAAGCACCGGGGAGCTGTTTTTT CASSPLLFESTGELFF
TRBJ1-2 TRBD1 many TRBV24-1 TGTGCCACCAGTGAGACAGGGCACTATGGCTACACCTTC CATSETGHYGYTF
TRBJ2-1 TRBD1 many TRBV7-9 TGTGCCAGCAGACCCCGGGACAGGGGAACGAATGAGCAGTTCTTC CASRPRDRGTNEQFF
TRBJ2-2 TRBD1 many TRBV5-1 TGCGCCAGCAGCTGGACAGGGGGCAGGACCGGGGAGCTGTTTTTT CASSWTGGRTGELFF
TRBJ2-7 TRBD1 . TRBV7-9 TGTGCCAGCAGTCGCGGACAGGGTGAGGAGCAGTACTTC CASSRGQGEEQYF
TRBJ2-5 . few TRBV18 TGTGCCAGCTCTACTACCCCCGGGACTTGGGAGACCCAGTACTTC CASSTTPGTWETQYF
TRBJ2-1 TRBD1 . TRBV6-1 TGTGCCAGCAGTGACACGGACAGGGGGATCAATGAGCAGTTCTTC CASSDTDRGINEQFF
TRBJ1-5 TRBD1 few TRBV11-2 TGTGCCAGCAGCCAAGGGACAGACCCAAATCAGCCCCAGCATTTT CASSQGTDPNQPQHF
TRBJ1-5 . few TRBV19 TGTGCCAGTAGTTCCGGGACAAAAGAGGGTCAGCCCCAGCATTTT CASSSGTKEGQPQHF
TRBJ2-2 TRBD1 many TRBV20-1 TGCAGTGCTACTTCCCGGGACAGGGGTCTAACCGGGGAGCTGTTTTTT CSATSRDRGLTGELFF
TRBJ1-3 . . TRBV6-5 TGTGCCAGCAGTTATTTCGGGGGGCCAGGCTCTGGAAACACCATATATTTT CASSYFGGPGSGNTIYF
TRBJ2-2 . many TRBV2 TGTGCCAGCAGACTGGATAACACCGGGGAGCTGTTTTTT CASRLDNTGELFF
TRBJ2-1 . . TRBV12-3/TRBV12-4 TGTGCCAGCAGGAACCTAGTGCATGAGCAGTTCTTC CASRNLVHEQFF
TRBJ1-3 . few TRBV5-1 TGCGCCAGCAGCTTGGGCACAAACTCTGGAAACACCATATATTTT CASSLGTNSGNTIYF
TRBJ2-5 TRBD2 . TRBV7-2 TGTGCCAGCAGCTTAGTAGGGGGCGTCGCGGGACTAGCGGGAGGGAGGGTGGAGACCCAGTACTTC CASSLVGGVAGLAGGRVETQYF
TRBJ2-5 . few TRBV19 TGTGCCAGTAGTATAGGTTGGAACAGACCCGACAAGGAGACCCAGTACTTC CASSIGWNRPDKETQYF
TRBJ2-5 TRBD1 . TRBV11-2 TGTGCCAGCAGCCAGGGACAGGGACGCGAGACCCAGTACTTC CASSQGQGRETQYF
TRBJ1-3 . . TRBV9 TGTGCCAGCAGCCCCTCGGGGACATCATTGTCTGGAAACACCATATATTTT CASSPSGTSLSGNTIYF
TRBJ2-1 . . TRBV7-3 TGTGCCAGCAGCTCGCAGGACATGCGGAATGAGCAGTTCTTC CASSSQDMRNEQFF
TRBJ1-4 . few TRBV5-1 TGCGCCAGCAGCTTGGGTCAGGCCTCTAATGAAAAACTGTTTTTT CASSLGQASNEKLFF
TRBJ1-1 . few TRBV6-1 TGTGCCAGCATTAGGACAGAGAACACTGAAGCTTTCTTT CASIRTENTEAFF
TRBJ1-1 . few TRBV6-1 TGTGCCAGCACCTTAGACGGGGTGATGGAAGCTTTCTTT CASTLDGVMEAFF
TRBJ1-1 . . TRBV30 TGTGCCTGGAGTGCCCATCCTGAAGACAGGACGGGCACTGAAGCTTTCTTT CAWSAHPEDRTGTEAFF
TRBJ2-7 TRBD1 few TRBV30 TGTGCCGGAAGTCCGGGACAGCCGTACGAGCAGTACTTC CAGSPGQPYEQYF
TRBJ1-1 TRBD1 few TRBV15 TGTGCCACCAGCAGAGGACAGGGAGTTGAAGCTTTCTTT CATSRGQGVEAFF
TRBJ1-5 . . TRBV7-8 TGTGCCAGCAGCTTTGGAAAGGAGCCCCAGCATTTT CASSFGKEPQHF
TRBJ1-2 . many TRBV30 TGTGCCTGGACTACTATGGCAGGCCGCTATGGCTACACCTTC CAWTTMAGRYGYTF
TRBJ2-7 . . TRBV29-1 TGCAGCGTTTCAGGAGGATACGAGCAGTACTTC CSVSGGYEQYF
TRBJ1-2 TRBD1 . TRBV11-2 TGTGCCAGCAGCTCGCAATCCGGGACAGGGAGGGAGACTAACTATGGCTACACCTTC CASSSQSGTGRETNYGYTF
TRBJ2-7 TRBD1 few TRBV18 TGTGCCAGCTCACAGACAGGGGACGAGCAGTACTTC CASSQTGDEQYF
TRBJ1-2 . . TRBV19 TGTGCCACCTCTCCGGTCACAGGGATTCAAGTGAATGGCTACACCTTC CATSPVTGIQVNGYTF
TRBJ1-4 . few TRBV10-3 TGTGCCATCAGTGGTGGGGCGCGAAGAACTAATGAAAAACTGTTTTTT CAISGGARRTNEKLFF